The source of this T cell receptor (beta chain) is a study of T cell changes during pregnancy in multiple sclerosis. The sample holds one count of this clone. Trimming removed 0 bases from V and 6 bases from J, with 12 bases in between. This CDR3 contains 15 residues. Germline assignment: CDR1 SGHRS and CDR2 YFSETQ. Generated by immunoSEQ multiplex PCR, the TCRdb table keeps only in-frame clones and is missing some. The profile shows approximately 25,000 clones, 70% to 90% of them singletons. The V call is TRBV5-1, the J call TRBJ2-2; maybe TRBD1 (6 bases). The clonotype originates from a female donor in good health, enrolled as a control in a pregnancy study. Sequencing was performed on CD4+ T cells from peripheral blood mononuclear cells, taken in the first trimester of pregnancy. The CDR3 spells CASSLDRVGSGELFF. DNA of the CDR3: TGCGCCAGCAGCTTGGACAGGGTAGGATCCGGGGAGCTGTTTTTT.